This TCR beta chain was sequenced during a study of blood T cells in healthy people across ages. Study-wide results and caveats: Naive CD4+ cells and diversity were both higher in long-lived donors than in aged donors.

A J-beta primer mix and a sample-barcoded 5' primer were used in a second PCR of about 7 to 12 cycles. MiXCR was run by TCRdb on the 5' RACE reads, yielding one entry per CDR3 protein. Among about 510,000 distinct CDR3 sequences listed, 25% to 35% were seen once. V shed 2 bases and J shed 7 bases, with 14 bases lying between them. The CDR3 sequence is 14 residues long. This clonotype was counted only a few times. Its antigen remains unknown. These data also featured in a second study, about T cells of mothers and their children. From that second work: The second PCR used the M1S primer, and this primer added sample barcodes and 2-4 random nucleotides.

What was sequenced was blood. The origin of this receptor is a boy younger than 10 in good health. The V gene is TRBV23-1, the J gene TRBJ2-5; D not resolved. TRBV23-1 is designated an ORF whose function remains uncertain. CDR3 residues: CASSQGWLCGTQYF. The DNA of the CDR3 is TGCGCCAGCAGTCAAGGGTGGCTATGTGGGACCCAGTACTTC.